The entry below gives a single T cell receptor (beta chain) sequence along with its context. Ten or more counts support this clonotype. Its recognized antigen is unknown. No clone much larger than this one lies a single base away; base qualities are absent. The sample belongs to a study of Graves' ophthalmopathy and Graves' hyperthyroidism (dated by TCRdb to 2016 to 2018). General notes on the study: Peripheral blood samples were taken at the time of initial diagnosis, before any treatment was given. In total, 135 blood samples were TCR-sequenced: roughly 45 ophthalmopathy, roughly 80 hyperthyroidism and approximately 17 hyperthyroidism-to-ophthalmopathy patients. To tell Graves' ophthalmopathy apart from Graves' hyperthyroidism, and to predict which patients would progress to ophthalmopathy, the study relied on TCR beta repertoire signatures. An independent validation cohort was composed of 18 hyperthyroidism patients and some 16 patients who later progressed from hyperthyroidism to ophthalmopathy. For training and testing, the 80 to 100 patients in the discovery cohort were randomly divided in a 7:3 ratio. Following sample collection, hyperthyroidism patients were given methimazole at a starting dose of 30 mg daily, and ophthalmopathy patients were given high-dose intravenous methylprednisolone. T-cell repertoires of thyroid tissue and blood were compared in about six hyperthyroidism patients. To explore V-J signatures that distinguish ophthalmopathy from hyperthyroidism, a discovery set of roughly 98 patients was enrolled, made up of around 40 with ophthalmopathy and fewer than 60 with stable hyperthyroidism.

Ophthalmopathy patients were characterized by moderately to severely active disease, a Clinical Activity Score of at least 3, a NOSPECS grade of at least 4, and a disease duration under 3 months. Anyone with other autoimmune diseases, uncontrolled infections, pregnancy or lactation was excluded from the study. Diagnosis relied on clinical symptoms, serum thyroxine, TRAb, thyroid ultrasound and orbital computed tomography. Ficoll-Paque density gradient centrifugation was used to isolate PBMCs from approximately 10 ml of fresh peripheral blood. Total RNA was extracted using Trizol reagent, and RNA quality was checked on an Agilent 2100 Bioanalyzer. The study at large found these results: Most of the expanded thyroid clonotypes with a frequency above 0.001 were also detected in blood, and it was suggested that the thyroid immune response may be reflected by blood repertoires. Ophthalmopathy was separated from stable hyperthyroidism by the 13-signature model with 87.88% sensitivity and roughly 82% specificity in cross-validation and with 80%/75% in the test set. In validation, the model predicted ophthalmopathy progression with 55% to 71% sensitivity and roughly 78% specificity; 12 predicted patients were CT-confirmed with GO in a median of approximately 6.2 months. No statistical method was used to set the sample size in advance, and the investigators knew which group each participant was assigned to.

TCR beta CDR3 regions were amplified from RNA transcripts for repertoire sequencing. The first round of RT-PCR was done with HTBI primers and the Qiagen OneStep RT-PCR kit, and was followed by a second round of multiplex PCR, then size selection and purification. Libraries were sequenced on an Illumina HiSeq2000 using paired-end 100 bp reads. On the study's bioinformatics: Reads were processed with SOAPnuke, discarding reads with adapters, uncalled bases, mean Phred below 15, or no exact constant-primer or identifier match. COPE v1.2.5 was used to merge high-quality paired reads. Each unique nucleotide sequence was defined as a clonotype, and clonotypes were aligned to IMGT TRB V, D and J references with MiTCR v1.1. Only V-J combinations with frequency above 0.0001 were analysed, covering 98% to 99.2% of repertoires. For each V-J combination, a TCR clonal expansion and chaos score was defined as F50 clonal expansion divided by the chaos observed in the TCRdist matrix. Welch's t-statistics and random forest were used to reduce the features to about a dozen V-J combinations, which were then used as input to a naive Bayes classifier. The Morisita-Horn index was used to measure how similar the thyroid and blood repertoires were. Using fastp at Q25 and MiXCR, TCRdb reprocessed the public reads and kept productive beta chains. Each CDR3 protein gets just one entry, which takes the most common genes and DNA from the rows behind it. It is TCRdb's table, rather than the study itself, that gives the V and J calls and clone size. The sample yields around 470,000 distinct CDR3 sequences; about 15% were counted once. The biggest ten clones account for over 7.5% of the sample.

The sequence derives from a woman in her twenties or thirties with Graves' ophthalmopathy. Donor details come from another sample of the same person, matched by shared clones. The sequenced material came from blood.

The CDR3 protein is CATLPKREKNQETQYF. The nucleotides read TGTGCCACCCTTCCGAAGCGGGAGAAAAACCAAGAGACCCAGTACTTC. Recombination joined TRBV24-1 with TRBJ2-5, and TRBD2 matches 8 of the central bases. The CDR3 runs 16 amino acids, cysteine and phenylalanine included. Only the CDR3 DNA is retained, 48 bases long and in frame from the first base. According to the germline V gene, CDR1 reads KGHDR and CDR2 reads SFDVKD. Trimming takes 9 bases off V and 0 bases off J; junction bases not matched to a gene: 11.